These 15 T cell receptor beta chains were all obtained from the same sample, sequenced in a study of blood T cells in healthy people across ages. It was with a sample-barcoded 5' primer and a J-beta primer mix that a second PCR of roughly 7 to 11 cycles was run. From the 5' RACE reads, TCRdb called clonotypes with MiXCR, one entry per CDR3 protein. The table lists about 1.5 million distinct CDR3 sequences, about 40% of them singletons. The sample was blood. These receptors all come from a woman younger than 35 in good health.

This clonotype was observed a handful of times. V gene TRBV7-9 combines with J gene TRBJ1-2, with 7 bases lining up with TRBD1. V dropped 3 bases and J dropped 5; count of bases not matched to a gene: 3. Per the germline V gene, CDR1 is SEHNR and CDR2 is FQNEAQ (reference sequence). There are 13 residues in the CDR3. CDR3 sequence reads: CASSFGTEYGYTF. The CDR3 coding sequence is TGTGCCAGCAGCTTTGGGACAGAGTATGGCTACACCTTC.

CDR3 coding DNA: TGCAGTGCTAGAGACCTTCCTCGGGGCTCCTACGAGCAGTACTTC. It codes for CSARDLPRGSYEQYF. J is TRBJ2-7 and V is TRBV20-1, with D possibly being TRBD2 (5 bases). The CDR3 loop spans 15 amino acids. Trimming removed 0 bases from V and 0 bases from J, with 12 bases in between. Germline V gene data show CDR1 as DFQATT and CDR2 as SNEGSKA (reference sequence).

This clonotype was seen only a few times. The chain couples TRBV20-1 to TRBJ2-7; 7 positions agree with TRBD2. J was trimmed by 2 bases and V by 1 base; bases with no gene match: 2. Germline CDR1 is DFQATT and CDR2 is SNEGSKA (reference sequence). The CDR3 runs 13 residues. The CDR3 region has the DNA TGCAGTGCTAGAGGGGACTACCCCTACGAGCAGTACTTC. Its protein is CSARGDYPYEQYF.

This clonotype has just a few counts. The chain uses TRBV30 and TRBJ2-5; D might be TRBD2 (5 bases). The V and J ends lost 1 base and 1 base respectively, with 7 bases between them. The CDR3 is made up of 13 amino acids. Germline-derived CDR1 and CDR2 are GTSNPN and SVGIG (reference sequence). The CDR3 here is CAWSGRGQETQYF. Here the CDR3 DNA reads TGTGCCTGGAGTGGACGGGGCCAAGAGACCCAGTACTTC. Full variable domain (rest looked up from reference TRBV30 and TRBJ2-5): SQTIHQWPATLVQPVGSPLSLECTVEGTSNPNLYWYRQAAGRGLQLLFYSVGIGQISSEVPQNLSASRPQDRQFILSSKKLLLSDSGFYLCAWSGRGQETQYFGPGTRLLVL.

In the case of this clonotype: A read error may account for a junction end that differs from germline. V and J are TRBV5-6 and TRBJ2-3, with a possible D match to TRBD2 (5 bases). The CDR3 loop spans 16 amino acids. The germline gives CDR1 SGHDT, CDR2 YYEEEE. The CDR3 region has the DNA TGTGCCGGCAGCTTGAGAAGGACCGGGGACACAGATACGCAGTATTTT. As protein: CAGSLRRTGDTDTQYF.

The chain links TRBV20-1 to TRBJ2-1, with 7 positions matching TRBD2. With 0 bases clipped from V and 8 bases from J, the junction kept 10 bases outside the gene matches. Germline assignment: CDR1 DFQATT and CDR2 SNEGSKA (reference sequence). The CDR3 runs 15 residues. Here the CDR3 reads CSARDKAGVGDEQFF. The CDR3 nucleotides are TGCAGTGCTAGAGATAAGGCGGGGGTGGGGGATGAGCAGTTCTTC.

V and J are TRBV12-3 or TRBV12-4 and TRBJ1-4; TRBD1 might be the D (5 bases). Deletions cut 6 bases from V and 8 bases from J, with 16 bases between. The CDR3 covers 14 residues. In DNA form, the CDR3 reads TGTGCCAGCAGCATCAGGGATCATGGAGAAAAACTGTTTTTT. Translated, it gives CASSIRDHGEKLFF.

This chain uses TRBV20-1 with TRBJ1-4; perhaps TRBD1 as D (5 bases). Germline CDR1 reads DFQATT; CDR2 reads SNEGSKA (reference sequence). CDR3 length equals 11 residues. The CDR3, as DNA: TGCAGCGGGGGGATCGCTGAAAAACTGTTTTTT. Translating gives CSGGIAEKLFF.

Points on this clonotype: Possible read error: a much larger clone is one base away. The chain links TRBV18 to TRBJ2-4, with 11 bases aligning to TRBD2. The J call could be wrong; TRBJ2-7 is a better fit for the DNA end. Germline CDR1 KGHSH, CDR2 LQKENI. The CDR3 runs to 14 residues. CDR3 sequence (DNA): TGTGTCAGCTCTGTGACTAGCGGGATATACGAGCAGTACTTC. Amino acid sequence: CVSSVTSGIYEQYF.

This clonotype was detected a few times. The chain links TRBV7-9 to TRBJ2-5; D is possibly TRBD1 or TRBD2 (5 bases each). The V and J ends lost 0 bases and 0 bases respectively, with 8 bases between them. Germline-derived CDR1 and CDR2 are SEHNR and FQNEAQ (reference sequence). The CDR3 extends over 15 amino acids. The CDR3 sequence is CASSLAGEYQETQYF. DNA of the CDR3: TGTGCCAGCAGCTTAGCGGGGGAGTACCAAGAGACCCAGTACTTC.

The chain carries TRBV2 and TRBJ2-4; D is unclear. The assigned J gene may be wrong: the sequence end matches TRBJ2-7 better. The CDR3 runs to 12 residues. CDR1 and CDR2 (germline): SNHLY, FYNNEI. CDR3 coding DNA: TGTGCCAGCAGTGACATAGCTTACGAGCAGTACTTC. This gives the protein CASSDIAYEQYF.

The chain has TRBV20-1 and TRBJ1-2; D is undetermined. The germline V gene encodes CDR1 DFQATT and CDR2 SNEGSKA (reference sequence). The V and J ends lost 3 bases and 0 bases respectively, with 11 bases between them. The CDR3 runs 14 residues. The CDR3 sequence is CSAREDLTNYGYTF. The CDR3 DNA reads TGCAGTGCTAGGGAGGACCTAACTAACTATGGCTACACCTTC.

The chain is built from TRBV6-2 or TRBV6-3 and TRBJ2-5; D perhaps matches TRBD2 (5 bases). This CDR3 has 14 amino acids. Germline loops: CDR1 MNHEY, CDR2 SVGEGT. With 4 bases removed from V and 11 bases from J, the gap between germline ends came to 20 bases. In DNA, the CDR3 is TGTGCCAGCAGTTCTCTTAGCGAGGCCGGAGAGCAGTACTTC. Translated, it gives CASSSLSEAGEQYF.

The chain uses TRBV7-9 and TRBJ2-5; 8 positions match TRBD1. V shed 5 bases and J 0 bases; nucleotides not matched to a gene: 11. The CDR3 totals 17 residues. CDR1 and CDR2 from the germline V gene are SEHNR and FQNEAQ (reference sequence). DNA of the CDR3: TGTGCCAGCAGCGATGGTCTGGACAGGGAGTACCAAGAGACCCAGTACTTC. It is translated as CASSDGLDREYQETQYF.

With respect to this clonotype: Compared with germline, one end of the junction differs, possibly owing to a read error. This CDR3 reads CASSQEEWASGGSYTDAQYF. In nucleotides, the CDR3 is TGTGCCAGCAGCCAAGAGGAATGGGCTAGCGGGGGTTCATACACAGATGCGCAGTATTTT. The genes are TRBV4-2 and TRBJ2-3; 10 nucleotides agree with TRBD2. Germline values: CDR1 LGHNA, CDR2 YNFKEQ. This CDR3 spans 20 amino acids.